The clone carrying this T cell receptor beta chain was recorded many times. Antigen: not known. The investigators amplified TCR beta CDR3 regions from RNA transcripts. HTBI primers were the set used in a first-round RT-PCR of the TCR CDR3. TCRdb processed the multiplex PCR reads anew with MiXCR; each CDR3 protein has one entry. The data hold hundreds of thousands of distinct CDR3 sequences, with about 15% observed a single time. These data are taken from a study of T cells in Graves' hyperthyroidism and ophthalmopathy. On the study more broadly: Once the initial diagnosis was made, peripheral blood was obtained before any treatment. Study-level findings and limits: Ophthalmopathy was identified by the model a median about six months ahead of onset. Peripheral blood also featured most of the thyroid clonotypes expanded above 0.001.

The sample comprised blood. This clonotype originated in a woman in her 40s with Graves' ophthalmopathy.

This chain's CDR3 is CASNPAGAYEQYF. Here the CDR3 DNA reads TGTGCCAGCAACCCAGCGGGAGCGTACGAGCAGTACTTC. The V call is TRBV6-2 or TRBV6-3, the J call TRBJ2-7, with 8 bases that match TRBD2. This CDR3 is 13 amino acids long. Trimming removed 7 bases from V and 4 bases from J; junction bases left unmatched: 6. Germline loops: CDR1 MNHEY, CDR2 SVGEGT.